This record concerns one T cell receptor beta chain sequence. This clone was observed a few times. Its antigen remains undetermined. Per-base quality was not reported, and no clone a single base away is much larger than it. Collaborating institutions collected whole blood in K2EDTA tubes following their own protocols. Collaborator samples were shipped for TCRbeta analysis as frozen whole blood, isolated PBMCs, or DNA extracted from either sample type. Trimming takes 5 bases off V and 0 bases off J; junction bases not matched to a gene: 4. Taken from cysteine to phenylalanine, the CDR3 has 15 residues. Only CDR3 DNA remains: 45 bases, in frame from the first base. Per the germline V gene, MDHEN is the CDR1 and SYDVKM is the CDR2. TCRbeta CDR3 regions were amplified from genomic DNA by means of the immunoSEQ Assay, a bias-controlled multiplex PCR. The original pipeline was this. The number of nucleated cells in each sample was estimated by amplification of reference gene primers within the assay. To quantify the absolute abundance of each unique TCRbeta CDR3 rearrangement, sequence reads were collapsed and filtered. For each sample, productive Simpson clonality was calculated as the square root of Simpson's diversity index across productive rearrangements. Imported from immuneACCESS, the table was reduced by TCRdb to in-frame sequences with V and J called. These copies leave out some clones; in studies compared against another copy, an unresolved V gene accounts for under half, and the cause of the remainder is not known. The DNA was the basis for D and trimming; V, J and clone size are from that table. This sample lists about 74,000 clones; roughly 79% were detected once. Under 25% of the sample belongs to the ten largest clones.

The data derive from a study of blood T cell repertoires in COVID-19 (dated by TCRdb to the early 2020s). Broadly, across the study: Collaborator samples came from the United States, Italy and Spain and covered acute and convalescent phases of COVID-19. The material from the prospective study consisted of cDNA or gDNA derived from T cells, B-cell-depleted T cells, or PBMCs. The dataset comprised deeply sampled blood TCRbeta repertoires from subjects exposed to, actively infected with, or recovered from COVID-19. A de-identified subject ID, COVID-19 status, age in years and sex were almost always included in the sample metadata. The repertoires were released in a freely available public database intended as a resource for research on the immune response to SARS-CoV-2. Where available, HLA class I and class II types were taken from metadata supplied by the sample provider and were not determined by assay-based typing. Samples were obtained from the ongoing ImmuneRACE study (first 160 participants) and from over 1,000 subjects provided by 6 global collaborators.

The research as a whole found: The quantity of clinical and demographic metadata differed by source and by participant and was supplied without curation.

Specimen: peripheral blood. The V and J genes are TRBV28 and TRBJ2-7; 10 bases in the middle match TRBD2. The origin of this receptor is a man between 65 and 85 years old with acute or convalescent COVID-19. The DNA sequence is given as TGTGCCAGCAGTCTTCCTAGCGGGGGCTCCTACGAGCAGTACTTC. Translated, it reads CASSLPSGGSYEQYF.